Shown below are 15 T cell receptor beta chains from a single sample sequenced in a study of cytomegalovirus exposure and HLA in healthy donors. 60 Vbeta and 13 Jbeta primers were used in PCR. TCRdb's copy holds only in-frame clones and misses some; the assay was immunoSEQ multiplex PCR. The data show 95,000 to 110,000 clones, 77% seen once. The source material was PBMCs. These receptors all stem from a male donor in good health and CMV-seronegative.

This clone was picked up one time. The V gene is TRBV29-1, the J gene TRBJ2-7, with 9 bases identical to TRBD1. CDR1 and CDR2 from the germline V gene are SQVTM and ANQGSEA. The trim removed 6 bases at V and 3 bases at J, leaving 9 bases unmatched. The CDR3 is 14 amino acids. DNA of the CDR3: TGCAGCGTCGCCGGACAGGGGACGAGCTACGAGCAGTACTTC. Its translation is CSVAGQGTSYEQYF.

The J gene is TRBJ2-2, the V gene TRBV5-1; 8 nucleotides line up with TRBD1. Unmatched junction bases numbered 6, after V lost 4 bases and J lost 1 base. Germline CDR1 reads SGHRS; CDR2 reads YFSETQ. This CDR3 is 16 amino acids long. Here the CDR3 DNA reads TGCGCCAGCAGCCTAATGACAGGGGTGAACACCGGGGAGCTGTTTTTT. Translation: CASSLMTGVNTGELFF.

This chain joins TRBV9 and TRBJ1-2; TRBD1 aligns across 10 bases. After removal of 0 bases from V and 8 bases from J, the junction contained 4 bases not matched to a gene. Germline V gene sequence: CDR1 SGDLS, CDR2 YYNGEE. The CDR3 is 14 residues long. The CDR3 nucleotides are TGTGCCAGCAGCGTAGGACAGGGGGCGCGGGGCTACACCTTC. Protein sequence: CASSVGQGARGYTF.

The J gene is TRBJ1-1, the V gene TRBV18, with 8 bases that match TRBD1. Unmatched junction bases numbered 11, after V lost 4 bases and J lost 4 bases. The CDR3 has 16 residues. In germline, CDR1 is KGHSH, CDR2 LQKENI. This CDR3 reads CASSRQGQGKGTEAFF. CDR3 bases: TGTGCCAGCTCACGCCAAGGACAGGGAAAGGGCACTGAAGCTTTCTTT.

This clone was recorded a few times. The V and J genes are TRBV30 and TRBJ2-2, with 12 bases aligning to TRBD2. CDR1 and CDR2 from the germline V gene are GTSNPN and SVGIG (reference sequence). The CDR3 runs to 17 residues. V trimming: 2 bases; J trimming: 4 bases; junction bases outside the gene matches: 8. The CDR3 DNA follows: TGTGCCTGGAGTCCGCCCTCTAGCGGGAGGGTCACCGGGGAGCTGTTTTTT. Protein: CAWSPPSSGRVTGELFF.

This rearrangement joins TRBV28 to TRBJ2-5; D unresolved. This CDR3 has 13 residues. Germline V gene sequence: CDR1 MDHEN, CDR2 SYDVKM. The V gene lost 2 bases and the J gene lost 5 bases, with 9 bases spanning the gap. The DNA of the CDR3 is TGTGCCAGCAGTTTAGCACAGCAGGAGACCCAGTACTTC. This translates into CASSLAQQETQYF.

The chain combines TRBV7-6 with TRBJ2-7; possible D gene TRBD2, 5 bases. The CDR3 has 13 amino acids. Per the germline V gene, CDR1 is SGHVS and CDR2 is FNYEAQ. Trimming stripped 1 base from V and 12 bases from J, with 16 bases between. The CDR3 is CASSLVVAGDLYF. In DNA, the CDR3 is TGTGCCAGCAGCTTAGTAGTAGCCGGGGATCTGTACTTC.

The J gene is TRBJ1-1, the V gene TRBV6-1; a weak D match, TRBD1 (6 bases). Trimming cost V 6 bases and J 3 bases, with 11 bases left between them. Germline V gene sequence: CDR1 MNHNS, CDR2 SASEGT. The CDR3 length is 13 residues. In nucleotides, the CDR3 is TGTGCCAGCAGGGCACAGGGTTACACTGAAGCTTTCTTT. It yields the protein CASRAQGYTEAFF.

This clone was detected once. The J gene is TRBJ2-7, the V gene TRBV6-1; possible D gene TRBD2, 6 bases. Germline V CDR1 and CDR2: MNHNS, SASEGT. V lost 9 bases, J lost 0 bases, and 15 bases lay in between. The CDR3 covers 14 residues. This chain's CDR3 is CASKSGPSSYEQYF. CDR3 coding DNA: TGTGCCAGTAAAAGCGGGCCCAGCTCCTACGAGCAGTACTTC.

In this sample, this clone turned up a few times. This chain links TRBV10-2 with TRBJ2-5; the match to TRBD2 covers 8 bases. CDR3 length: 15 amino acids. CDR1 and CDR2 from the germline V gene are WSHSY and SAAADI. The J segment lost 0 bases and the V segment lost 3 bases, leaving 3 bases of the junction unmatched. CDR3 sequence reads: CASSDPAGDQETQYF. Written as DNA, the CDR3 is TGCGCCAGCAGTGACCCAGCGGGAGACCAAGAGACCCAGTACTTC.

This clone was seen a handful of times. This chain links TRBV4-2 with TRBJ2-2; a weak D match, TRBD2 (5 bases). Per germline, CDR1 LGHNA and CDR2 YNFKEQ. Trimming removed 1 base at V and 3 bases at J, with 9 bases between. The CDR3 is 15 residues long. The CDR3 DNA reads TGTGCCAGCAGCCAAGGGGATAGCGACACCGGGGAGCTGTTTTTT. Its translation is CASSQGDSDTGELFF.

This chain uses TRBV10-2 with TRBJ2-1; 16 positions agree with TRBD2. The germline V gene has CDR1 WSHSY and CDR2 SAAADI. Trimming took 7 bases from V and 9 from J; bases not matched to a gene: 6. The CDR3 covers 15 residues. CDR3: CASIPGLAGGGEQFF. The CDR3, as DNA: TGCGCCAGCATTCCGGGACTAGCGGGAGGGGGTGAGCAGTTCTTC.

The CDR3 loop is CASSRATGIYEQYF. The CDR3 DNA reads TGTGCCAGCTCACGAGCAACAGGGATTTACGAGCAGTACTTC. V usage is TRBV18 and J usage is TRBJ2-7; D is perhaps TRBD1 (6 bases). This CDR3 has 14 residues. Germline V lookup: CDR1 KGHSH, CDR2 LQKENI. The germline V and J ends were trimmed by 4 bases and 4 bases, with 14 bases remaining between them.

The CDR3 sequence is CASRPLREPTNEKLFF. The CDR3 DNA sequence: TGTGCCAGTAGACCCCTTCGGGAACCAACTAATGAAAAACTGTTTTTT. The J gene is TRBJ1-4, the V gene TRBV7-9; D call uncertain. V was shortened by 9 bases and J by 0 bases, with 17 bases between the two germline ends. CDR1 is SEHNR and CDR2 is FQNEAQ in the germline V gene (reference sequence). The length of the CDR3 is 16 residues.

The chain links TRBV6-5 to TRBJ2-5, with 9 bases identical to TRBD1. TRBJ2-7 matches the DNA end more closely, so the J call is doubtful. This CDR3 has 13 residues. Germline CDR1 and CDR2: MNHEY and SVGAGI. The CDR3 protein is CASKTGGTYEQYF. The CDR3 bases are TGTGCCAGCAAGACAGGGGGGACCTACGAGCAGTACTTC.